Below are 2 T cell receptor beta chains sequenced from a single sample in a study of cytomegalovirus exposure and HLA in healthy donors. This PCR relied on a set of 60 Vbeta primers and 13 Jbeta primers. Method: immunoSEQ multiplex PCR; TCRdb's copy keeps in-frame clones and lacks some. Of roughly 160,000 clones in the sample, around nine tenths were seen once. The sequenced sample was PBMCs. The receptors were gathered from a woman between 25 and 40 years old in good health and CMV-seronegative.

This chain connects TRBV5-1 to TRBJ1-3; 7 bases agree with TRBD1. The CDR3 sequence is 15 residues long. Germline lookup yields CDR1 SGHRS and CDR2 YFSETQ. Trimming removed 0 bases from V and 6 bases from J; junction bases left unmatched: 6. Here the CDR3 DNA reads TGCGCCAGCAGCTTGGAACGACAGGGAGAAAACACCATATATTTT. Translated: CASSLERQGENTIYF.

This chain links TRBV5-1 with TRBJ2-2; 7 nucleotides agree with TRBD1. The trim removed 4 bases at V and 0 bases at J, leaving 6 bases unmatched. The length of the CDR3 is 16 residues. Germline CDR1 is SGHRS and CDR2 is YFSETQ. The CDR3 region is CASSARQGSNTGELFF. DNA of the CDR3: TGCGCCAGCAGCGCGAGACAGGGATCGAACACCGGGGAGCTGTTTTTT.